Reported below is one T cell receptor (beta chain). Its target is not known. This entry belongs to a study of CD8+ T cells in alopecia areata. Findings of the study overall: Tofacitinib significantly decreased scalp clonality and expanded CD8+ clones among top 100. A large proportion of expanded lesional clones were detected persisting in scalp and blood during tofacitinib. Sequencing of scalp samples also captures resident alphabeta T cells of normal skin.

Indicated treatment: oral pan-JAK inhibitor, 5-10 mg twice daily. Germline CDR1 MGHRA, CDR2 YSYEKL. This CDR3 has 14 amino acids. With V trimmed by 7 bases and J by 8 bases, 9 bases remained unmatched. Following extraction, RNA underwent reverse transcription to cDNA, which served as the sequencing template. Using immunoSEQ multiplex PCR, the repertoire was profiled, and TCRdb retains in-frame clones only, with some absent. The sample lists about 100,000 clones, 55% to 70% occurring once. This TCR derives from a human donor with alopecia areata. This chain joins TRBV4-1 and TRBJ1-4; TRBD1 matches at 8 bases. The material sequenced was CD8+ T cells sorted from blood, taken between weeks 55 and 70, from a patient treated with tofacitinib. The CDR3 sequence is CASNPTGGEEKLFF. For the CDR3, the DNA is TGCGCCAGCAACCCAACAGGGGGGGAGGAAAAACTGTTTTTT.